A single sample gave rise to the 10 T cell receptor beta chains below, sequenced in a study of early T cells in non-severe SARS-CoV-2 infection. TCRdb reprocessed the 5' RACE reads with MiXCR, giving one entry per CDR3 protein. The sample yields 35,000 to 45,000 distinct CDR3 sequences, 6% to 7.5% seen once. Sequenced here: whole blood, sampled at baseline. These receptors all stem from an adult who was a healthcare worker with PCR-confirmed SARS-CoV-2 infection or an uninfected control (not recorded which).

The CDR3 nucleotides are TGTGCCACCAGTGATCCTACAGTGTCCCTATACAATGAGCAGTTCTTC. It is translated as CATSDPTVSLYNEQFF. This chain links TRBV24-1 with TRBJ2-1, with unresolved D. The CDR3 spans 16 residues. The ends were cut back, 3 bases at V and 4 bases at J, with 15 bases in the middle. CDR1 and CDR2 (germline): KGHDR, SFDVKD.

This clonotype was counted at least ten times. This chain joins TRBV7-3 and TRBJ2-2; TRBD2 matches at 7 bases. This CDR3 has 18 amino acids. Trimming removed 1 base from V and 1 base from J; junction bases left unmatched: 9. Germline V gene data show CDR1 as SGHTA and CDR2 as FQGTGA. CDR3 protein: CASSLRVAGGMNTGELFF. In DNA form, the CDR3 reads TGTGCCAGCAGCTTAAGAGTAGCGGGCGGGATGAACACCGGGGAGCTGTTTTTT.

This clonotype was observed many times. This sequence joins TRBV27 and TRBJ2-7; D is tentatively TRBD1 or TRBD2 (5 bases each). This CDR3 is built from 14 residues. The germline CDR1 and CDR2 sequences are MNHEY and SMNVEV (reference sequence). V lost 5 bases to trimming and J lost 6 bases, with 17 bases between them. In DNA, the CDR3 is TGTGCCAGCAGTATCTTGGGGGTTTATGGCGAGCAGTACTTC. Protein product: CASSILGVYGEQYF.

This clonotype has just a few counts. The CDR3 coding sequence is TGCGCCAGCAGCCCGGAAAATTACAATGAGCAGTTCTTC. The encoded protein is CASSPENYNEQFF. The V call is TRBV4-3, the J call TRBJ2-1; D remains unclear. The CDR3 is 13 amino acids. V was cut by 4 bases and J by 4 bases, with 8 bases left in between. CDR1 LGHNA and CDR2 YSLEER come from the germline V gene.

The chain joins TRBV6-6 to TRBJ2-5; 11 bases fit TRBD2. From germline, CDR1 is MNHNY and CDR2 SVGAGI (reference sequence). Losses at the gene ends were 2 bases for V and 4 bases for J; bases not matched to a gene: 6. This CDR3 has 16 amino acids. DNA of the CDR3: TGTGCCAGCAGTTACGGGGTGACTAGCGGGACAGAGACCCAGTACTTC. Its translation: CASSYGVTSGTETQYF.

This clonotype was recorded many times. CDR3 coding DNA: TGTGCCAGCAGTTTTGAGGGATATGGCTACACCTTC. Translating gives CASSFEGYGYTF. The gene calls are TRBV6-2 or TRBV6-3 and TRBJ1-2; D uncertain. Germline-derived CDR1 and CDR2 are MNHEY and SVGEGT. Trimming stripped 4 bases from V and 5 bases from J, with 8 bases between. The CDR3 contains 12 residues.

The chain links TRBV6-5 to TRBJ2-2; perhaps TRBD1 as D (6 bases). The CDR3 consists of 16 residues. Trimming removed 6 bases from V and 4 bases from J, with 18 bases in between. The germline gives CDR1 MNHEY, CDR2 SVGAGI. CDR3 sequence (DNA): TGTGCCAGCAGCCCCCGCCCAGGGGTGGCCACCGGGGAGCTGTTTTTT. Translating gives CASSPRPGVATGELFF.

In this sample, this clonotype turned up many times. CDR3 residues: CASRPGHNTGELFF. In nucleotides, the CDR3 is TGTGCCAGCAGGCCGGGACACAACACCGGGGAGCTGTTTTTT. This sequence joins TRBV7-3 and TRBJ2-2; D may be TRBD1 (6 bases). Germline V gene lookup returns CDR1 SGHTA and CDR2 FQGTGA. This CDR3 is 14 amino acids long. The V end was cut by 6 bases, the J end by 2 bases, with 10 bases between.

At least ten counts were recorded for this clonotype. The chain employs TRBV11-3 and TRBJ2-3; the match to TRBD2 covers 16 bases. The junction had 10 bases not matched to a gene; V was cut back by 10 bases and J by 3 bases. This CDR3 has 17 amino acids. The germline CDR1 and CDR2 sequences are SGHNT and YENEEA. CDR3 sequence reads: CAISTGLAGGPTDTQYF. The DNA of the CDR3 is TGTGCCATCTCGACGGGACTAGCGGGAGGGCCAACAGATACGCAGTATTTT.

At least ten counts were recorded for this clonotype. The J gene is TRBJ2-5, the V gene TRBV7-2; possibly TRBD1 for D (6 bases). This CDR3 has 15 amino acids. Germline V lookup: CDR1 SGHTA, CDR2 FQGNSA. V was clipped by 2 bases and J by 1 base, with 11 bases between them. The CDR3 sequence is CASSLTPDSQETQYF. In nucleotides, the CDR3 is TGTGCCAGCAGCTTAACCCCGGACAGCCAAGAGACCCAGTACTTC.